Listed here are 12 T cell receptor beta chains from one sample, sequenced in a study of human T cells and chemical hapten exposure. Each CDR3 protein is one row after TCRdb ran MiXCR on the RACE reads. Of about 340,000 distinct CDR3 sequences listed, around 7% are singletons. Time point here: patch test 1, 2 weeks after DPC sensitization. Noted treatment: therapeutic diphenylcyclopropenone sensitization with weekly scalp DPC. The sample here was whole blood, taken in connection with sensitization to the hapten diphenylcyclopropenone (DPC). Source of these receptors: a young woman with alopecia areata. Some clones in this sample may be carry-over from other donors' samples.

In its sample, this clonotype was seen many times. This rearrangement joins TRBV10-3 to TRBJ2-7; TRBD1 agrees at 9 bases. After removal of 6 bases from V and 4 bases from J, the junction contained 10 bases not matched to a gene. This CDR3 region has 15 residues. The germline V gene encodes CDR1 ENHRY and CDR2 SYGVKD. The CDR3: CAIRIPGQGLYEQYF. The DNA for the CDR3 is TGTGCCATCAGGATACCGGGACAGGGACTATACGAGCAGTACTTC.

V usage is TRBV9 and J usage is TRBJ2-3, with TRBD2 matching over 8 bases. This CDR3 has 15 amino acids. Per the germline V gene, CDR1 is SGDLS and CDR2 is YYNGEE. With 4 bases clipped from V and 5 bases from J, the junction kept 9 bases outside the gene matches. CDR3 protein: CASSLWRGEEDTQYF. The CDR3 bases are TGTGCCAGCAGCCTCTGGCGGGGGGAGGAAGATACGCAGTATTTT.

This clonotype was seen a handful of times. The J gene is TRBJ2-3, the V gene TRBV2, with 12 bases matching TRBD2. Germline-derived CDR1 and CDR2 are SNHLY and FYNNEI. CDR3 size: 18 residues. After removal of 10 bases from V and 0 bases from J, the junction contained 14 bases not matched to a gene. The CDR3 sequence is CATLLLAGGLGSTDTQYF. CDR3 DNA: TGTGCCACTCTACTTCTAGCGGGGGGGCTCGGTAGCACAGATACGCAGTATTTT.

In this sample, this clonotype turned up a few times. This rearrangement joins TRBV7-2 to TRBJ1-5; 9 bases agree with TRBD1. This CDR3 is built from 15 residues. V dropped 5 bases and J dropped 1; count of bases not matched to a gene: 3. Germline CDR1 and CDR2: SGHTA and FQGNSA. The CDR3 is CASSHGQGSNQPQHF. The DNA for the CDR3 is TGTGCCAGCAGCCATGGACAGGGGAGCAATCAGCCCCAGCATTTT.

A few counts support this clonotype. The chain is built from TRBV10-3 and TRBJ2-2, with D tentatively TRBD1 (6 bases). Germline CDR1 is ENHRY and CDR2 is SYGVKD. Trimming stripped 4 bases from V and 6 bases from J, with 9 bases between. CDR3 length: 13 residues. The CDR3, as DNA: TGTGCCATCAGTGGGACAGACCCCGGGGAGCTGTTTTTT. Translation: CAISGTDPGELFF.

This clonotype was seen many times. V usage is TRBV10-3 and J usage is TRBJ2-3; D call uncertain. The CDR3 spans 14 residues. The V gene's germline CDR1 is ENHRY and CDR2 SYGVKD. The ends were cut back, 2 bases at V and 7 bases at J, with 13 bases in the middle. CDR3 sequence: CAISELVSYNTQYF. In DNA, the CDR3 is TGTGCCATCAGTGAGCTGGTCAGCTATAATACGCAGTATTTT.

This chain joins TRBV15 and TRBJ2-4; D is ambiguous. Germline V gene data show CDR1 as LNHNV and CDR2 as YYDKDF (reference sequence). Trimming left V 6 bases short and J 0 bases short, with 12 bases between. This CDR3 is 15 amino acids long. The CDR3 region is CATRGELLAKNIQYF. The CDR3, as DNA: TGTGCCACCAGAGGCGAGCTTCTAGCCAAAAACATTCAGTACTTC.

The chain couples TRBV6-1 to TRBJ2-2; a possible D gene is TRBD1 (6 bases). The CDR3 extends over 15 amino acids. Trimming took off 7 bases at V and 1 base at J, with 13 bases between the two ends. CDR1 MNHNS and CDR2 SASEGT come from the germline V gene. The CDR3 DNA reads as TGTGCCAGCAAGTGGGTGACAGGGAACACCGGGGAGCTGTTTTTT. It encodes CASKWVTGNTGELFF.

This clonotype has a handful of counts. This chain uses TRBV4-2 with TRBJ2-3; 8 positions match TRBD2. The CDR3 consists of 16 residues. J was trimmed by 6 bases and V by 3 bases; bases with no gene match: 11. The germline gives CDR1 LGHNA, CDR2 YNFKEQ. CDR3 in DNA: TGTGCCAGCAGCCAGGAGACGACTAGCGCGGCGGATACGCAGTATTTT. Protein sequence: CASSQETTSAADTQYF.

This sequence joins TRBV6-5 and TRBJ1-1; 9 positions agree with TRBD1. V trimming: 4 bases; J trimming: 1 base; junction bases outside the gene matches: 10. Germline CDR1 is MNHEY and CDR2 is SVGAGI. The CDR3 is made up of 17 amino acids. Here the CDR3 DNA reads TGTGCCAGCAGTTCGGGACAGGGTACGTCGTGGAACACTGAAGCTTTCTTT. This gives the protein CASSSGQGTSWNTEAFF.

The J gene is TRBJ1-1, the V gene TRBV12-3 or TRBV12-4, with D unclear. The CDR3 extends over 14 amino acids. Between the trimmed V and J ends, which lost 4 bases and 1 base, there was a span of 10 bases. The CDR3 coding sequence is TGTGCCAGCAGTTCGACTCCAGAGAACACTGAAGCTTTCTTT. This translates into CASSSTPENTEAFF.

This clonotype has ten or more counts. This chain connects TRBV7-6 to TRBJ1-5; D ambiguous. The CDR3 runs to 14 residues. V dropped 5 bases and J dropped 9 bases, with 17 bases sitting between them. Germline CDR1 is SGHVS and CDR2 is FNYEAQ. The CDR3 DNA reads as TGTGCCAGCAGCGGAACTCTAGGGCATCCGCCCCAGCATTTT. Translated, it gives CASSGTLGHPPQHF.